This TCR beta chain was retrieved from a study of T cell changes during pregnancy in multiple sclerosis. TCRdb's table, derived via immunoSEQ multiplex PCR, lists solely in-frame clones and lacks some. The data show approximately 50,000 clones, roughly 95% seen once. This CDR3 contains 15 residues. The chain recombines TRBV21-1 with TRBJ2-7; the D call in the table, TRBD2, was not verified against the DNA. TRBV21-1 is a recognized pseudogene. The sample was CD4+ T cells from peripheral blood mononuclear cells, taken in the third trimester of pregnancy. The receptor comes from a female donor with multiple sclerosis, enrolled in a pregnancy study. CDR3 amino acids: CASSRGTGGNYEQYF. CDR3 bases: TGTGCCAGCAGCAGAGGGACGGGAGGGAACTACGAGCAGTACTTC.